The sequence of this TCR beta chain was determined in a study of type 1 regulatory T cells. Study-wide background: This in vitro CD4 product, T-allo10, is enriched for Tr1 cells and alloantigen-specific.

TCRdb fed the reads into MiXCR, producing one record per CDR3 protein. The sample yields about 100,000 distinct CDR3 sequences, 25% to 40% seen once. CDR1 is LGHNA and CDR2 is YSLEER in the germline V gene. Between the trimmed V and J ends, which lost 1 base and 0 bases, there was a span of 9 bases. The CDR3 extends over 16 amino acids. This chain uses TRBV4-3 with TRBJ1-4, with D perhaps TRBD1 (5 bases). Sample: CD4+ T cells, either the whole sample or a sorted fraction (not recorded which). The sequence came from a human donor in good health. Here the CDR3 reads CASSQGQFTTNEKLFF. CDR3 DNA: TGCGCCAGCAGCCAAGGACAGTTTACAACTAATGAAAAACTGTTTTTT.